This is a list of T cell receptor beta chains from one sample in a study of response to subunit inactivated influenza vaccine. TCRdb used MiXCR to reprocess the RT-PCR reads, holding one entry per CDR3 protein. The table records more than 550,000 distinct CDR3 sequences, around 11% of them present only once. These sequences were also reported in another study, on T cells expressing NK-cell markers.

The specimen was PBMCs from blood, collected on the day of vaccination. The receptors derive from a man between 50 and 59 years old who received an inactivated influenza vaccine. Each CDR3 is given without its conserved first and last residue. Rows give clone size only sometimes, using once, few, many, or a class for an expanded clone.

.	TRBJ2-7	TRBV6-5	ASSYSRTGPSREQY
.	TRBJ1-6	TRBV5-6	ASSLGGTHNSPLH
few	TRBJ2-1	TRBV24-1	ATSQSGYPNEQF
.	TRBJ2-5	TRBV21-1	ASSGERETQY
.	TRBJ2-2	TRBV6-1	ASSPTSGRFTGELF
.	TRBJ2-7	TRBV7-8	ASGDRDPYEQY
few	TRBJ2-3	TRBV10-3	AISYRDSGTDTQY
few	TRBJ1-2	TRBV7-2	ASSFSQANRILYT
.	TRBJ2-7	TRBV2	TSRQDRGGQDEQY
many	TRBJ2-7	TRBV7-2	ASSLEAGGVYEQY
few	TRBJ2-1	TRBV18	ASSPPVAGSSYNEQF
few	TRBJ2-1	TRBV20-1	SAREGPSGRAKEQF
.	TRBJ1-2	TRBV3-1	ASSHRTGSESYGYT
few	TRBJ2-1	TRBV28	ASNKIGQFPYNEQF
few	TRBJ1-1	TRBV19	ASSRGRRTEAF
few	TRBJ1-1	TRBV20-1	SARDLVYGRMNTEAF
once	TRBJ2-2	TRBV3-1	ASSQDLASGRGELF
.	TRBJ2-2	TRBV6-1	ASTQTGAGELF
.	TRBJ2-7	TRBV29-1	SARGGREYEQY
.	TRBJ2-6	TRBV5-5	ASSLWATPSGANVLT
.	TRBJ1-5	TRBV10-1	ASSPGGDQPQH
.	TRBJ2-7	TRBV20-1	SARDYSSGRDRVYEQY